These 17 T cell receptor beta chains originate from one sample sequenced in a study of blood T cell repertoires in COVID-19. The table came from immunoSEQ multiplex PCR; TCRdb's copy has only in-frame clones and leaves some out. The table includes approximately 84,000 clones, roughly 90% detected once. The sample was peripheral blood. The receptors were gathered from a human donor with active COVID-19. The donor label of this sample is uncertain.

The chain links TRBV5-1 to TRBJ2-7, with a tentative D call TRBD2 (7 bases). The CDR3 spans 16 residues. Trimming pared 0 bases from V and 4 bases from J, leaving 17 bases between. Germline values: CDR1 SGHRS, CDR2 YFSETQ. CDR3 protein: CASSLGPGGIGYEQYF. For the CDR3, the DNA is TGCGCCAGCAGCTTGGGGCCGGGGGGCATCGGATACGAGCAGTACTTC.

A single count supports this clone. The chain carries TRBV4-3 and TRBJ1-2, with 8 bases matching TRBD1. Germline V gene lookup returns CDR1 LGHNA and CDR2 YSLEER. V was clipped by 0 bases and J by 4 bases; unmatched bases: 13. The CDR3 extends over 18 amino acids. The CDR3 loop is CASSQDHGRGRGSYGYTF. The CDR3 DNA is TGCGCCAGCAGCCAAGATCATGGCAGGGGGCGCGGTAGCTATGGCTACACCTTC.

A remark on this clone: Germline is not matched at one junction end, which may reflect a read error. The sample carries other DNA sequences with the same CDR3. The chain is built from TRBV28 and TRBJ2-7; 11 nucleotides align to TRBD2. The CDR3 consists of 16 residues. In germline, CDR1 is MDHEN, CDR2 SYDVKM. The CDR3 DNA is TGTGCCAGCAGTCGATCACTAGCGGGGGTGGTCTACGAGCAGTATTTC. Translating it yields CASSRSLAGVVYEQYF.

The chain is built from TRBV29-1 and TRBJ2-5, with D perhaps matching TRBD1 (6 bases). The germline gives CDR1 SQVTM, CDR2 ANQGSEA. There are 12 residues in the CDR3. Trimming removed 8 bases from V and 0 bases from J, with 10 bases in between. The CDR3 DNA sequence: TGCAGCCTTGGACAGAACCAAGAGACCCAGTACTTC. This sequence encodes CSLGQNQETQYF.

J is TRBJ1-2 and V is TRBV5-4; the D gene is possibly TRBD1 (6 bases). Looked up from germline, CDR1 is SGHNT and CDR2 is YYREEE (reference sequence). Trimming left V 2 bases short and J 2 bases short, with 7 bases between. The CDR3 spans 13 residues. DNA of the CDR3: TGTGCCAGCAGCTTCCAGGGGAACTATGGCTACACCTTC. This sequence encodes CASSFQGNYGYTF.

In this sample, this clone turned up once. The V gene is TRBV6-5, the J gene TRBJ2-5; a possible D gene is TRBD1 (6 bases). CDR3 length: 13 amino acids. V dropped 5 bases and J dropped 4 bases, with 11 bases sitting between them. Germline CDR1 reads MNHEY; CDR2 reads SVGAGI. Here the CDR3 DNA reads TGTGCCAGCAGTAGGGTAGGGGGAGAGACCCAGTACTTC. Its translation: CASSRVGGETQYF.

The chain combines TRBV7-8 with TRBJ2-3, with unresolved D. Trimming took off 5 bases at V and 1 base at J, with 16 bases between the two ends. The CDR3 spans 16 residues. Germline V gives CDR1 SGHVS, CDR2 FQNEAQ. This chain's CDR3 is CASSRGQAGGTDTQYF. The CDR3 DNA follows: TGTGCCAGCAGCAGAGGCCAGGCAGGTGGCACAGATACGCAGTATTTT.

The gene calls are TRBV27 and TRBJ1-6; the match to TRBD1 covers 8 bases. This CDR3 spans 19 amino acids. V trimming: 4 bases; J trimming: 5 bases; junction bases outside the gene matches: 16. The germline CDR1 and CDR2 sequences are MNHEY and SMNVEV (reference sequence). As DNA, the CDR3 is TGTGCCAGCAGTTCCCGGACAGGGTTGGTTCCAGGGAATAATTCACCCCTCCACTTT. Translating it yields CASSSRTGLVPGNNSPLHF.

The gene calls are TRBV21-1 and TRBJ2-3; the table gives TRBD2 as D, unverified against the DNA. TRBV21-1 counts as a pseudogene. The CDR3 loop spans 16 amino acids. This CDR3 reads CASSKDDSGGVDTQYF. For the CDR3, the DNA is TGTGCCAGCAGCAAAGATGATAGCGGGGGGGTAGATACGCAGTATTTT.

V is TRBV28 and J is TRBJ2-1; D unresolved. Germline assignment: CDR1 MDHEN and CDR2 SYDVKM. This CDR3 contains 14 residues. V gave up 8 bases and J gave up 5 bases, with 16 bases separating them. For the CDR3, the DNA is TGTGCCAGCCTCGTGCGAAATTCGGACAATGAGCAGTTCTTC. This encodes CASLVRNSDNEQFF. The variable domain in full, completed from reference TRBV28 and TRBJ2-1, reads DVKVTQSSRYLVKRTGEKVFLECVQDMDHENMFWYRQDPGLGLRLIYFSYDVKMKEKGDIPEGYSVSREKKERFSLILESASTNQTSMYLCASLVRNSDNEQFFGPGTRLTVL.

J is TRBJ1-1 and V is TRBV12-3 or TRBV12-4; TRBD1 aligns across 8 bases. Trimming removed 6 bases from V and 4 bases from J; junction bases left unmatched: 4. The CDR3 is 13 amino acids. The CDR3 coding sequence is TGTGCCAGCAGCCAGGACAGGGCCACTGAAGCTTTCTTT. Translation: CASSQDRATEAFF.

The CDR3 spells CASIPGRSSYNEQFF. DNA of the CDR3: TGTGCCAGCATCCCCGGGAGAAGCTCCTACAATGAGCAGTTCTTC. V usage is TRBV5-8 and J usage is TRBJ2-1; D possibly corresponds to TRBD2 (6 bases). This CDR3 is 15 amino acids long. Germline loops: CDR1 SGHTS, CDR2 YDEGEE. Deletions cut 6 bases from V and 0 bases from J, with 13 bases between.

This chain links TRBV18 with TRBJ2-2, with a tentative D call TRBD1 (6 bases). The CDR3 is made up of 16 amino acids. Trimming took 1 base from V and 6 from J, leaving 15 bases between them. The germline CDR1 and CDR2 sequences are KGHSH and LQKENI. DNA for the CDR3: TGTGCCAGCTCACCACGACCAGGGGTTGGTTCCGGGGAGCTGTTTTTT. It codes for CASSPRPGVGSGELFF.

The V gene is TRBV9, the J gene TRBJ1-2; D unclear. The CDR3 is made up of 15 amino acids. V shed 0 bases and J shed 8 bases, with 17 bases lying between them. Germline loops: CDR1 SGDLS, CDR2 YYNGEE. The CDR3 loop reads CASSVEGGGPWGYTF. Written as DNA, the CDR3 is TGTGCCAGCAGCGTAGAGGGTGGCGGGCCGTGGGGCTACACCTTC.

This chain joins TRBV19 and TRBJ1-1, with D perhaps matching TRBD1 (5 bases). The CDR3 consists of 11 residues. CDR1 is LNHDA, CDR2 SQIVND, per germline (reference sequence). Trimming removed 4 bases from V and 8 bases from J, with 8 bases in between. The chain's CDR3 is CASSTGDEAFF. DNA of the CDR3: TGTGCCAGTAGTACGGGGGACGAAGCTTTCTTT.

The chain couples TRBV11-2 to TRBJ2-5, with D possibly being TRBD1 (5 bases). V was clipped by 4 bases and J by 4 bases, with 16 bases between them. The CDR3 consists of 15 residues. Germline lookup yields CDR1 SGHAT and CDR2 FQNNGV. The CDR3 loop reads CASSSVQELGETQYF. The CDR3 DNA follows: TGTGCCAGCAGCTCCGTACAGGAGCTAGGAGAGACCCAGTACTTC.

The chain links TRBV4-3 to TRBJ1-1; D unclear. CDR1 is LGHNA, CDR2 YSLEER, per germline. Trimming pared 1 base from V and 4 bases from J, leaving 10 bases between. The length of the CDR3 is 14 residues. The CDR3: CASSQGRYGTEAFF. The CDR3 region has the DNA TGCGCCAGCAGCCAAGGGAGATACGGCACTGAAGCTTTCTTT.